The 2 T cell receptor beta chains in this list originate from one sample, sequenced in a study of T cell changes during pregnancy in multiple sclerosis. TCRdb's table, derived via immunoSEQ multiplex PCR, lists solely in-frame clones and lacks some. The table includes around 56,000 clones, roughly 94% detected once. The sequencing here drew on CD8+ T cells from peripheral blood mononuclear cells, taken after pregnancy. All receptors derive from a female donor with multiple sclerosis, enrolled in a pregnancy study.

The rearrangement uses TRBV19 and TRBJ1-5; D is uncertain. CDR1 LNHDA and CDR2 SQIVND come from the germline V gene (reference sequence). The V end was cut by 1 base, the J end by 16 bases, with 14 bases between. The CDR3 has 12 residues. The CDR3 region is CASSIGGLSNHF. The CDR3 coding sequence is TGTGCCAGTAGTATAGGAGGGCTATCGAATCATTTT.

The chain links TRBV5-4 to TRBJ2-7; TRBD2 matches at 7 bases. The CDR3 has 15 residues. From germline, CDR1 is SGHNT and CDR2 YYREEE (reference sequence). V shed 3 bases, J shed 3 bases, and the junction held 9 bases outside the gene matches. DNA for the CDR3: TGTGCCAGCAGCTCTCTCGGGGAGGGGATCTACGAGCAGTACTTC. Amino acids: CASSSLGEGIYEQYF. Full variable domain (remainder filled in from reference TRBV5-4 and TRBJ2-7): ETGVTQSPTHLIKTRGQQVTLRCSSQSGHNTVSWYQQALGQGPQFIFQYYREEENGRGNFPPRFSGLQFPNYSSELNVNALELDDSALYLCASSSLGEGIYEQYFGPGTRLTVT.